Listed below are T cell receptor beta chains from one sample, sequenced in a study. TCRdb re-analysed the 5' RACE reads in MiXCR, keeping a single row per CDR3 protein. The sample has some 12,000 distinct CDR3 sequences, about 51% seen once. The sample was tumor-infiltrating Tregs sorted from the breast tumor. The receptors shown here come from a female donor with breast cancer. CDR3s include the opening cysteine and the closing phenylalanine or tryptophan. D genes are given only for firm matches. Not all rows give a size; the values are once, few, many and, for expanded clones, a class.

CDR3nt | CDR3aa | abundance | d_gene | j_gene | v_gene
TGCGCCAGCAGCCGTGAGATGACTGGTCGGAAACTGTTTTTT | CASSREMTGRKLFF | NA | NA | TRBJ1-4 | TRBV5-1
TGTGCCAGCAGTTTAGAATCGAGGATTGAGACCCAGTACTTC | CASSLESRIETQYF | few | NA | TRBJ2-5 | TRBV12-3/TRBV12-4
TGCGCCAGCAGCTTCTTCGGGAGGTCAGGTGATACGCAGTATTTT | CASSFFGRSGDTQYF | few | TRBD2 | TRBJ2-3 | TRBV5-1
TGCAGCGTTGCCGGGACTAGCGGGAGGGGCTTCGAGCAGTACTTC | CSVAGTSGRGFEQYF | NA | TRBD2 | TRBJ2-7 | TRBV29-1
TGCAGTGCTAGACCTGGCGTCTCCTACAATGAGCAGTTCTTC | CSARPGVSYNEQFF | NA | NA | TRBJ2-1 | TRBV20-1
TGTGCTAGCAGCTTTTGGCAGGGGGAGACCCAGTACTTC | CASSFWQGETQYF | few | NA | TRBJ2-5 | TRBV7-7
TGTGCCAACAGTGAACTAGCGGGACTTTACAATGAGCAGTTCTTC | CANSELAGLYNEQFF | NA | TRBD2 | TRBJ2-1 | TRBV6-2/TRBV6-3
TGTGCCAGCAGCGCTAGCGGGTACCAAGAGACCCAGTACTTC | CASSASGYQETQYF | few | TRBD2 | TRBJ2-5 | TRBV4-2
TGTGCCATCAGTGAGTCGGAGCTACAGGGGCGTCAAGAGACCCAGTACTTC | CAISESELQGRQETQYF | NA | TRBD1 | TRBJ2-5 | TRBV10-3
TGCAGTGCTAGGTATAGAGCGTACGGGAGCGGGGGCACAGATACGCAGTATTTT | CSARYRAYGSGGTDTQYF | few | TRBD2 | TRBJ2-3 | TRBV20-1
TGTGCCAGCAGTGAATACTTGCCGGAATCTGGACAGCTCAACAATGAGCAGTTCTTC | CASSEYLPESGQLNNEQFF | NA | NA | TRBJ2-1 | TRBV25-1
TGTGCCAGCAGCGTAGCCCCCAGTAGGAGTACGCAGTATTTT | CASSVAPSRSTQYF | few | NA | TRBJ2-3 | TRBV9
TGTGCCAGCTCACCACGGGGGTTGACTGAAGCTTTCTTT | CASSPRGLTEAFF | few | NA | TRBJ1-1 | TRBV18
TGTGCCAGCAGTTTACAGACGGCCACCGGGGAGCTGTTTTTT | CASSLQTATGELFF | NA | NA | TRBJ2-2 | TRBV6-2/TRBV6-3
TGCAGCGTTGATGGCTTAGCGGACTCGCACACAGATACGCAGTATTTT | CSVDGLADSHTDTQYF | NA | NA | TRBJ2-3 | TRBV29-1
TGTGCCATCAGAGACCTCGGTACTAGCGGGACTCTGGGCAATGAGCAGTTCTTC | CAIRDLGTSGTLGNEQFF | NA | TRBD2 | TRBJ2-1 | TRBV10-3
TGTGCCAGCAGTTACAGTCTCGAGGCCAACGTCCTGACTTTC | CASSYSLEANVLTF | NA | NA | TRBJ2-6 | TRBV6-5
TGTGCCAGCAGCAACAGGGGGATGAACACTGAAGCTTTCTTT | CASSNRGMNTEAFF | NA | TRBD1 | TRBJ1-1 | TRBV7-2
TGTGCCAGCAGCTCGGTAATGGCAGATACGCAGTATTTT | CASSSVMADTQYF | few | NA | TRBJ2-3 | TRBV7-2
TGCGCCAGCAGCCCGACAGGGGACGAGACCCAGTACTTC | CASSPTGDETQYF | NA | TRBD1 | TRBJ2-5 | TRBV4-3
TGTGCCAGCGAAAATATTAACAGGGTCTTCTATGGCTACACCTTC | CASENINRVFYGYTF | few | NA | TRBJ1-2 | TRBV6-1
TGTGCCAGCAGTCGAGACGGACGGCGGCAGCATTTT | CASSRDGRRQHF | NA | NA | TRBJ1-5 | TRBV12-3/TRBV12-4
TGTGCCAGCAGCTTAGCGGCGGGAGCCTACGAGCAGTACTTC | CASSLAAGAYEQYF | NA | TRBD2 | TRBJ2-7 | TRBV7-2
TGTGCCAGCAGCGATCCCCCACAGAACACTGTAGCTTTCTTT | CASSDPPQNTVAFF | NA | NA | TRBJ1-1 | TRBV6-5
TGTGCCAGCACGGGACAGGACGATAACACAGATACGCAGTATTTT | CASTGQDDNTDTQYF | NA | TRBD1 | TRBJ2-3 | TRBV28
TGTGCCAGCAGCTCTAGCGTGTGGGGAGAGACCCAGTACTTC | CASSSSVWGETQYF | NA | NA | TRBJ2-5 | TRBV7-8
TGCGCCAGCAGCCAAAGAGGGGGGGCCGGGGAGCTGTTTTTT | CASSQRGGAGELFF | NA | NA | TRBJ2-2 | TRBV4-3
TGCGCCAGCAGCTTGGTACTCTTCTCCAATGAGCAGTCCTTC | CASSLVLFSNEQSF | NA | NA | TRBJ2-1 | TRBV5-1
TGTGCCAGCAGCCCAAGGGGGAATCAGCCCCAGCATTTT | CASSPRGNQPQHF | NA | NA | TRBJ1-5 | TRBV4-2
TGTGCCAGCGGGGGCGGGAGCCAGAACACCGGGGAGCTGTTTTTT | CASGGGSQNTGELFF | NA | NA | TRBJ2-2 | TRBV9
TGCAGTGCTACTCCCCAGACCGGGGGCCCCGGGGGCTACACCTTC | CSATPQTGGPGGYTF | few | NA | TRBJ1-2 | TRBV20-1
TGCAGCGTTCGTGTAACAACGAACACTGAAGCTTTCTTT | CSVRVTTNTEAFF | few | NA | TRBJ1-1 | TRBV29-1
TGCGCCAGCAGCCAAGATGCAGGACAACCCTACACAGATACGCAGTATTTT | CASSQDAGQPYTDTQYF | NA | NA | TRBJ2-3 | TRBV4-3
TGTGCCAGCAGCCCGCCCGGTGGAGAGACCCAGTACTTC | CASSPPGGETQYF | NA | NA | TRBJ2-5 | TRBV7-2
TGCGCCAGCAGCTCCCTCGGCGGGAGGAACTACAATGAGCAGTTCTTC | CASSSLGGRNYNEQFF | NA | TRBD2 | TRBJ2-1 | TRBV5-1
TGTGCCACTCGAGCGGGGGTCCGGGGCTACACCTTC | CATRAGVRGYTF | NA | NA | TRBJ1-2 | TRBV12-3/TRBV12-4
TGTGCCAGCAGAGCTCCCCATGAGGGCTACACCTTC | CASRAPHEGYTF | NA | NA | TRBJ1-2 | TRBV6-5
TGTGCCAGCAGTACTTGGACTAGCACCTACAATGAGCAGTTCTTC | CASSTWTSTYNEQFF | NA | TRBD2 | TRBJ2-1 | TRBV6-2/TRBV6-3
TGTGCCAGCAGGAAACCCGGGACTAGCGGAGAGACCCAGTACTTC | CASRKPGTSGETQYF | few | TRBD2 | TRBJ2-5 | TRBV12-3/TRBV12-4
TGTGCCAGCAAGCTTTCGGCTAGCGACCACAATGAGCAGTTCTTC | CASKLSASDHNEQFF | few | NA | TRBJ2-1 | TRBV7-8
TGTGCCAGCTCACCATTAGAAGGGAATGGCTACACCTTC | CASSPLEGNGYTF | few | NA | TRBJ1-2 | TRBV18
TGTGCCAGCAGTTACCGGACTAATAGGCGGAGTAACAATGAGCAGTTCTTC | CASSYRTNRRSNNEQFF | NA | NA | TRBJ2-1 | TRBV6-6
TGTGCCAGCGACTCAGGGTGGCGGGAGACCCAGTACTTC | CASDSGWRETQYF | NA | NA | TRBJ2-5 | TRBV6-2/TRBV6-3
TGTGCCACCAGTTCCGGGACAGACTACAATGAGCAGTTCTTC | CATSSGTDYNEQFF | NA | TRBD1 | TRBJ2-1 | TRBV15
TGTGCCAGCAGCGCACGTCCGGGACTTGAGCCGGGTGAGCAGTTCTTC | CASSARPGLEPGEQFF | NA | NA | TRBJ2-1 | TRBV9
TGTGCCAGCAGGCTAGGACAGTGGGAACAGCCCCAGCATTTT | CASRLGQWEQPQHF | NA | NA | TRBJ1-5 | TRBV28
TGTGCCAGCAGTTTAGATGGCCCGAACAATGAGCAGTTCTTC | CASSLDGPNNEQFF | few | NA | TRBJ2-1 | TRBV12-3/TRBV12-4
TGTGCCAGCAGCAGACAGGGGAGCAATCAGCCCCAGCATTTT | CASSRQGSNQPQHF | NA | TRBD1 | TRBJ1-5 | TRBV6-2/TRBV6-3
TGCAGTGCTAAGGTGGGAGGGACGGATACGCAGTATTTT | CSAKVGGTDTQYF | NA | TRBD2 | TRBJ2-3 | TRBV20-1
TGTGCCAGCCGGAGACAGAGCTCCTACGAGCAGTACTTC | CASRRQSSYEQYF | once | NA | TRBJ2-7 | TRBV12-3/TRBV12-4
TGCGCCAGCAGCCAAGATCCCGACAGCCAGGGATTCTCTGGGGCCAACGTCCTGACTTTC | CASSQDPDSQGFSGANVLTF | NA | NA | TRBJ2-6 | TRBV4-3
TGTGCCAGCAGTAGCAGGGGGAGTCGTAATGAGCAGTTCTTC | CASSSRGSRNEQFF | NA | TRBD1 | TRBJ2-1 | TRBV6-2/TRBV6-3
TGCAGCGTTGCCGGGGCGCAGGCCTATGGCTACACCTTC | CSVAGAQAYGYTF | NA | NA | TRBJ1-2 | TRBV29-1
TGCGCCAGCAGCGTGACAGGGATTGAGCAGTTCTTC | CASSVTGIEQFF | once | TRBD1 | TRBJ2-1 | TRBV5-1
TGTGCCAGCTCAGGGGGGACCTATGGCTACACCTTC | CASSGGTYGYTF | NA | NA | TRBJ1-2 | TRBV18
TGTGCCAGCAGCTTAATATCGGCAGGGGGGTACCAAGAGACCCAGTACTTC | CASSLISAGGYQETQYF | NA | NA | TRBJ2-5 | TRBV7-2
TGTGCCAGCAGCACAGTGACAGGTTACGAGCAGTACTTC | CASSTVTGYEQYF | NA | NA | TRBJ2-7 | TRBV5-5